This T cell receptor (beta chain) is drawn from a study of blood T cell repertoires in COVID-19. Deletions cut 4 bases from V and 5 bases from J, with 15 bases between. The CDR3 consists of 15 residues. The germline V gene encodes CDR1 SNHLY and CDR2 FYNNEI. Clones were sequenced by immunoSEQ multiplex PCR, and TCRdb holds only the in-frame ones, with some missing. Of a few hundred thousand clones detected, approximately 87% appear once; the ten largest clones hold 6.2%. This sequence was found in a man in his sixties who had recovered from COVID-19. The gene calls are TRBV2 and TRBJ2-1, with D perhaps matching TRBD2 (7 bases). The sequencing input was peripheral blood. The CDR3: CASSGEEGGDNEQFF. The CDR3 nucleotides are TGTGCCAGCAGTGGTGAAGAAGGGGGGGACAATGAGCAGTTCTTC.